The 19 T cell receptor beta chains below were found in one sample sequenced in a study of blood T cell repertoires in COVID-19. This table comes from immunoSEQ multiplex PCR, and its TCRdb copy is limited to in-frame clones, with some not included. Here the sample spans some 28,000 clones, about 83% being singletons. Sequencing input: peripheral blood. These receptors were collected from a human donor in a cohort sampled during active COVID-19.

This clone was observed a single time. This chain links TRBV2 with TRBJ2-7; perhaps TRBD2 as D (5 bases). The germline V gene has CDR1 SNHLY and CDR2 FYNNEI. The CDR3 has 15 residues. Trimming left V 4 bases short and J 7 bases short, with 20 bases between. For the CDR3, the DNA is TGTGCCAGCAGTGTGGGTAGCGCCGTCGGATGGGAGCAGTACTTC. This codes for CASSVGSAVGWEQYF. Full variable domain (remainder filled in from reference TRBV2 and TRBJ2-7): EPEVTQTPSHQVTQMGQEVILRCVPISNHLYFYWYRQILGQKVEFLVSFYNNEISEKSEIFDDQFSVERPDGSNFTLKIRSTKLEDSAMYFCASSVGSAVGWEQYFGPGTRLTVT.

The chain joins TRBV10-3 to TRBJ1-2, with D possibly TRBD1 on 5 matching bases. The ends were cut back, 0 bases at V and 4 bases at J, with 18 bases in the middle. The germline V gene encodes CDR1 ENHRY and CDR2 SYGVKD. This CDR3 has 17 amino acids. The CDR3 coding sequence is TGTGCCATCAGTGAGTCGGGCATCATCGGAGGGACCTATGGCTACACCTTC. This sequence encodes CAISESGIIGGTYGYTF.

This chain connects TRBV12-3 or TRBV12-4 to TRBJ2-7, with D maybe TRBD2 (6 bases). V gave up 8 bases and J gave up 3 bases, with 14 bases separating them. The CDR3 has 13 amino acids. The CDR3 loop reads CASGPSESYEQYF. The CDR3 bases are TGTGCCAGCGGCCCTAGCGAGAGCTACGAGCAGTACTTC.

This chain connects TRBV5-1 to TRBJ2-3; 7 bases fit TRBD2. Trimming removed 3 bases from V and 3 bases from J; junction bases left unmatched: 13. CDR3 length equals 17 residues. Germline-derived CDR1 and CDR2 are SGHRS and YFSETQ. The CDR3 DNA follows: TGCGCCAGCAGCTCCCCCAACGTGGGAGGGCCAACAGATACGCAGTATTTT. Translation gives CASSSPNVGGPTDTQYF.

The V call is TRBV5-1, the J call TRBJ1-1; TRBD1 matches 9 bases. CDR3 size: 14 residues. Germline values: CDR1 SGHRS, CDR2 YFSETQ. V was clipped by 5 bases and J by 3 bases; unmatched bases: 5. The CDR3 is CASSLGTGYTEAFF. The DNA of the CDR3 is TGCGCCAGCAGTCTGGGGACAGGGTACACTGAAGCTTTCTTT.

V usage is TRBV4-1 and J usage is TRBJ2-2, with 9 bases fitting TRBD1. This CDR3 spans 17 amino acids. Germline V gene sequence: CDR1 MGHRA, CDR2 YSYEKL. The V and J ends lost 4 bases and 6 bases, in that order; junction bases with no gene match: 12. In nucleotides, the CDR3 is TGCGCCAGCAGCCCCCGACAGGGGGAGGGGGAACCCGGGGAGCTGTTTTTT. It is translated as CASSPRQGEGEPGELFF.

The chain couples TRBV19 to TRBJ1-5, with D possibly being TRBD1 (5 bases). Per the germline V gene, CDR1 is LNHDA and CDR2 is SQIVND (reference sequence). V dropped 1 base and J dropped 9 bases, with 13 bases sitting between them. The CDR3 has 14 residues. In DNA, the CDR3 is TGTGCCAGTAGTATAGCGGGGGATCAAGGGCCCCAGCATTTT. The encoded protein is CASSIAGDQGPQHF.

CDR3 residues: CASSTGQGNQPQHF. CDR3 bases: TGTGCCAGCAGCACGGGACAGGGTAATCAGCCCCAGCATTTT. The gene calls are TRBV28 and TRBJ1-5; 9 bases match TRBD1. This CDR3 region has 14 residues. V shed 6 bases and J 4 bases; nucleotides not matched to a gene: 4. Germline lookup yields CDR1 MDHEN and CDR2 SYDVKM.

The count of this clone is one. The rearrangement joins TRBV6-5 to TRBJ2-7, with a tentative D call TRBD1 (5 bases). The CDR3 sequence is 13 residues long. Germline loops: CDR1 MNHEY, CDR2 SVGAGI. Deletions cut 5 bases from V and 4 bases from J, with 12 bases between. The CDR3: CASSIDRLYEQYF. CDR3 bases: TGTGCCAGCAGTATAGACAGATTATACGAGCAGTACTTC.

The rearrangement links TRBV4-1 to TRBJ2-7; TRBD1 matches at 9 bases. With 2 bases clipped from V and 3 bases from J, the junction kept 5 bases outside the gene matches. Per the germline V gene, CDR1 is MGHRA and CDR2 is YSYEKL. This CDR3 comprises 15 residues. CDR3 amino acids: CASSQYETGGYEQYF. CDR3 DNA: TGCGCCAGCAGCCAATACGAGACAGGGGGCTACGAGCAGTACTTC.

The chain uses TRBV7-3 and TRBJ2-1; 10 nucleotides line up with TRBD1. This CDR3 has 16 residues. V shed 0 bases and J 6 bases; nucleotides not matched to a gene: 5. From germline, CDR1 is SGHTA and CDR2 FQGTGA. The CDR3 reads CASSLTRDRGFNEQFF. CDR3 DNA sequence: TGTGCCAGCAGCTTAACGCGGGACAGGGGTTTCAATGAGCAGTTCTTC.

The chain has TRBV9 and TRBJ1-1, with 9 bases identical to TRBD1. CDR1 SGDLS and CDR2 YYNGEE come from the germline V gene. The CDR3 loop spans 16 amino acids. Losses at the gene ends were 4 bases for V and 2 bases for J; bases not matched to a gene: 9. The CDR3 loop reads CASSPRGDRANTEAFF. The DNA of the CDR3 is TGTGCCAGCAGCCCCCGAGGGGACAGGGCTAACACTGAAGCTTTCTTT.

The chain couples TRBV28 to TRBJ2-7; 11 bases agree with TRBD2. The V segment lost 6 bases and the J segment 6 bases; nucleotides outside the gene matches: 7. CDR3 length equals 14 residues. From germline, CDR1 is MDHEN and CDR2 SYDVKM. CDR3 in DNA: TGTGCCAGCAGGCCAACTAGCGGGAGTGGCGAGCAGTACTTC. Translation gives CASRPTSGSGEQYF.

This clone was seen once. The chain uses TRBV7-9 and TRBJ2-7, with 13 bases lining up with TRBD2. CDR3 length equals 16 residues. After removal of 2 bases from V and 1 base from J, the junction contained 2 bases not matched to a gene. The germline gives CDR1 SEHNR, CDR2 FQNEAQ (reference sequence). The DNA for the CDR3 is TGTGCCAGCAGCTTACGACTAGCGGGGGGTTCCTACGAGCAGTACTTC. Translated: CASSLRLAGGSYEQYF.

The chain links TRBV7-3 to TRBJ2-5; D not certain. V lost 4 bases and J lost 5, with 11 bases in between. Per germline, CDR1 SGHTA and CDR2 FQGTGA. This CDR3 is 13 amino acids long. The CDR3 region has the DNA TGTGCCAGCAGCTCCTCTGTACGGGAGACCCAGTACTTC. Protein sequence: CASSSSVRETQYF.

In this sample, this clone turned up once. The rearrangement uses TRBV2 and TRBJ2-3; perhaps TRBD2 as D (6 bases). The V gene lost 9 bases and the J gene lost 3 bases, with 13 bases spanning the gap. Germline assignment: CDR1 SNHLY and CDR2 FYNNEI. The CDR3 is 13 amino acids. The CDR3 sequence: CASSGTATDTQYF. The DNA of the CDR3 is TGTGCCAGTTCCGGGACTGCGACAGATACGCAGTATTTT.

The chain links TRBV6-5 to TRBJ2-2; tentatively, D is TRBD1 (8 bases). V dropped 5 bases and J dropped 6 bases, with 13 bases sitting between them. In germline, CDR1 is MNHEY, CDR2 SVGAGI. The CDR3 sequence is 14 residues long. CDR3 in amino acids: CASSNRGGAGELFF. The CDR3 nucleotides are TGTGCCAGCAGTAACAGGGGGGGAGCCGGGGAGCTGTTTTTT.

The rearrangement links TRBV7-9 to TRBJ1-1; unclear D gene. The germline gives CDR1 SEHNR, CDR2 FQNEAQ (reference sequence). This CDR3 contains 12 residues. Trimming pared 5 bases from V and 6 bases from J, leaving 10 bases between. CDR3 region: CASSLAGSEAFF. The CDR3 DNA sequence: TGTGCCAGCAGCCTCGCCGGGTCTGAAGCTTTCTTT.

The chain combines TRBV7-7 with TRBJ2-1; 12 bases agree with TRBD2. This CDR3 has 16 amino acids. The V gene end was trimmed by 4 bases and the J gene end by 6 bases; junction bases not matched to a gene: 7. Germline CDR1 is SSHAT and CDR2 is FNYEAQ (reference sequence). The CDR3: CASSSLAGGPVNEQFF. CDR3 bases: TGTGCCAGCAGCTCCCTAGCGGGAGGGCCTGTCAATGAGCAGTTCTTC. Variable domain in full (rest from reference TRBV7-7 and TRBJ2-1): GAGVSQSPRYKVTKRGQDVTLRCDPISSHATLYWYQQALGQGPEFLTYFNYEAQPDKSGLPSDRFSAERPEGSISTLTIQRTEQRDSAMYRCASSSLAGGPVNEQFFGPGTRLTVL.